This T cell receptor beta chain stems from a study of beta chain features in type 1 diabetes. This clone was counted only a few times. Antigen: not known. Purity (above 98%) was reached by all sorted populations. Investigators reverse transcribed all isolated RNA, so they sequenced expressed TCRB transcripts. Sequencing was performed with immunoSEQ multiplex PCR; in TCRdb, only in-frame clones are kept and a portion is missing. The sample carries 620,000 or so clones, around a sixth recorded once. This CDR3 comprises 15 residues. V lost 3 bases and J lost 4, with 14 bases in between. Germline V gene sequence: CDR1 MDHEN, CDR2 SYDVKM. Study-wide points: Patients and controls would be equally affected if PCR favored shorter templates.

J is TRBJ2-3 and V is TRBV28; tentatively, D is TRBD1 or TRBD2 (5 bases each). This TCR derives from a man between 18 and 29 years old in good health. Sequenced sample: naive CD4+ T cells from blood. CDR3 bases: TGTGCCAGCAGTTTCCCCGGGGCCAGAGCAGATACGCAGTATTTT. Its translation: CASSFPGARADTQYF. Looking up the rest from reference TRBV28 and TRBJ2-3 gives the full variable domain: DVKVTQSSRYLVKRTGEKVFLECVQDMDHENMFWYRQDPGLGLRLIYFSYDVKMKEKGDIPEGYSVSREKKERFSLILESASTNQTSMYLCASSFPGARADTQYFGPGTRLTVL.